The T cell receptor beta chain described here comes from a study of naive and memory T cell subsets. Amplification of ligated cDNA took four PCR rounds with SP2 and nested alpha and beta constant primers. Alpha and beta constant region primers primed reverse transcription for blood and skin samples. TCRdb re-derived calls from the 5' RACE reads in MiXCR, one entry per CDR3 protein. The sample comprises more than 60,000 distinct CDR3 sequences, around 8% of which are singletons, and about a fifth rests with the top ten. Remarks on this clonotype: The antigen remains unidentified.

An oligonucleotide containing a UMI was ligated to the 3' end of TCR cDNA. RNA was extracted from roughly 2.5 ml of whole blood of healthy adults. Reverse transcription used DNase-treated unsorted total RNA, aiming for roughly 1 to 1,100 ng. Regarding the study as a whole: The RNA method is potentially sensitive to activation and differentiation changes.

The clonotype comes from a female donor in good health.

CDR3 region: CASSYGQGGNEQYF. The DNA of the CDR3 is TGTGCCAGCAGTTACGGGCAGGGAGGGAACGAGCAGTACTTC. The chain has TRBV6-6 and TRBJ2-7; TRBD2 matches at 7 bases. Germline assignment: CDR1 MNHNY and CDR2 SVGAGI (reference sequence). V dropped 2 bases and J dropped 5; count of bases not matched to a gene: 6. The CDR3 runs to 14 residues.